This T cell receptor (beta chain) was obtained from a study of blood T cell repertoires in COVID-19. Study at large: Sites in the United States, Italy and Spain provided acute and convalescent COVID-19 samples. PBMCs, B-cell-depleted T cells, or T cells were the source of the cDNA or gDNA that made up the material.

This CDR3 spans 11 amino acids. Germline CDR1 MNHEY, CDR2 SMNVEV (reference sequence). The V and J ends lost 6 bases and 7 bases respectively, with 10 bases between them. Original analysis: The assay estimated nucleated cells by amplifying reference gene primers. Method: immunoSEQ multiplex PCR; TCRdb's copy keeps in-frame clones and lacks some. From that table come the V and J calls and clone size; the DNA was used to work out D and trimming. The sample has around 250,000 clones, approximately 91% seen once; the top ten hold 0.7%. The rearrangement uses TRBV27 and TRBJ2-7; no reliable D call. This TCR was sampled from a human donor in a cohort sampled during active COVID-19. The sequenced sample consisted of peripheral blood. In DNA form, the CDR3 reads TGTGCCAGCAGCTGGGCTCAGGAGCAGTACTTC. Its translation is CASSWAQEQYF.